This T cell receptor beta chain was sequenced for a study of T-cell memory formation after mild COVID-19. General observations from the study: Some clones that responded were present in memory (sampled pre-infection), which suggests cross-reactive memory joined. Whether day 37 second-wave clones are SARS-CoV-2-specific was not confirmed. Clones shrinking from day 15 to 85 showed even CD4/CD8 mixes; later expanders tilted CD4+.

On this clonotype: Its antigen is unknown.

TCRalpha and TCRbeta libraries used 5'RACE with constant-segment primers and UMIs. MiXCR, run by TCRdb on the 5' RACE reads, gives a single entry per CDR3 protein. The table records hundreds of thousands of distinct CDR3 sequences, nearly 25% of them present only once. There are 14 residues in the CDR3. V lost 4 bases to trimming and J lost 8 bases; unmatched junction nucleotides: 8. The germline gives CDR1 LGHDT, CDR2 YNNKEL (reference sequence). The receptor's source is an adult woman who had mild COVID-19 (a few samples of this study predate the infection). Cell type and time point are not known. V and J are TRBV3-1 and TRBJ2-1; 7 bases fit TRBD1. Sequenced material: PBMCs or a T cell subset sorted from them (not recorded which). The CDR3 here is CASSPPTGLDEQFF. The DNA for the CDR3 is TGTGCCAGCAGCCCGCCGACAGGGCTAGATGAGCAGTTCTTC.